This TCR beta chain was captured by sequencing in a study of T-cell reconstitution after alpha-beta-depleted transplantation in children. Study observations and caveats: It was reported that alpha-beta T cells came from several hundred expanded graft clones (about two months after transplant).

Researchers prepared the TCRbeta library using unique molecular identifiers, the study reports. TCRdb used MiXCR to reprocess the PCR reads, holding one entry per CDR3 protein. In the table there are 110,000 or so distinct CDR3 sequences, 5.5% to 7% of which are singletons. CDR3 length: 14 amino acids. The V and J ends lost 4 bases and 1 base respectively, with 9 bases between them. The germline V gene has CDR1 MNHEY and CDR2 SMNVEV (reference sequence). Comment on this clonotype: No antigen is known for it.

The sequence was collected from a male patient aged 2 to 9 who had a stem cell transplant for acute lymphoblastic leukemia, so the T cells may come from the graft donor. This chain connects TRBV27 to TRBJ2-3; D may match TRBD1 or TRBD2 (5 bases each). The source material was PBMCs, mostly from graft donor cells, sampled 360 days after TCRalphabeta/CD19-depleted stem cell transplant. CDR3 coding DNA: TGTGCCAGCAGTTGGACACTAGGCACAGATACGCAGTATTTT. Translation: CASSWTLGTDTQYF.